Sequencing of this TCR beta chain was carried out in a study of T cells in Graves' hyperthyroidism and ophthalmopathy. Template material for amplifying TCR beta CDR3 regions consisted of RNA transcripts. The HTBI primer set drove a first-round RT-PCR of the TCR CDR3. TCRdb ran MiXCR on the multiplex PCR reads and lists one entry per CDR3 protein. The sample comprises more than 600,000 distinct CDR3 sequences, 16% of which are singletons, and 8.4% rests with the top ten. In regard to this clonotype: Relative to the germline gene, one junction end is altered; a read error may explain this.

Diagnosis of hyperthyroidism was new in patients aged 18 to 65, and its duration was under 2 months. This TCR came from a man younger than 30 with Graves' hyperthyroidism. The specimen sequenced was blood.

The DNA of the CDR3 is TGTGCCTGGACTAGCGGTTCTGCTTCCTGCGAGCAGTACTTC. It codes for CAWTSGSASCEQYF. The J gene is TRBJ2-7, the V gene TRBV30; 7 bases are shared with TRBD2. Germline values: CDR1 GTSNPN, CDR2 SVGIG (reference sequence). The CDR3 is 14 residues long.